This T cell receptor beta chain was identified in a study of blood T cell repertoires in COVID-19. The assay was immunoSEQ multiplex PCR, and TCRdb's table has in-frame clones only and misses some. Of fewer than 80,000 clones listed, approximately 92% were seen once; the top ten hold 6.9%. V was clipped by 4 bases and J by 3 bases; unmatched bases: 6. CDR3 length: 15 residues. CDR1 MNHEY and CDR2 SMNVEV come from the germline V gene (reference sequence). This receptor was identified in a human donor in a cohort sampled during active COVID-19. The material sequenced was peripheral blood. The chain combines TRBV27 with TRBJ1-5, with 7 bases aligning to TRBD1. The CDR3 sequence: CASSSWDSTNQPQHF. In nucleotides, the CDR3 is TGTGCCAGCAGTTCATGGGACAGCACCAATCAGCCCCAGCATTTT.